Below are 12 T cell receptor beta chains sequenced from a single sample in a study of T cells in Graves' hyperthyroidism and ophthalmopathy. Regions amplified from RNA transcripts were the TCR beta CDR3 regions. The TCR CDR3 first-round RT-PCR relied on the HTBI primer set. TCRdb itself ran the multiplex PCR reads through MiXCR, one entry per CDR3 protein. The table includes 300,000 to 450,000 distinct CDR3 sequences, approximately 25% detected once. The sample comprised blood. The receptors originated from a man between 45 and 60 years old with Graves' hyperthyroidism.

The chain is built from TRBV28 and TRBJ1-4, with D possibly being TRBD1 (5 bases). Germline CDR1 reads MDHEN; CDR2 reads SYDVKM. The V and J ends lost 5 bases and 3 bases respectively, with 13 bases between them. The CDR3 covers 15 residues. As DNA, the CDR3 is TGTGCCAGCAGTAGGGGAGCGGTTGCTAATGAAAAACTGTTTTTT. It translates to CASSRGAVANEKLFF.

J is TRBJ2-1 and V is TRBV12-3 or TRBV12-4; 7 nucleotides align to TRBD1. This CDR3 contains 14 residues. After removal of 5 bases from V and 5 bases from J, the junction contained 6 bases not matched to a gene. The CDR3 spells CASSNRQGDNEQFF. CDR3 in DNA: TGTGCCAGCAGTAATCGACAGGGCGACAATGAGCAGTTCTTC.

The J gene is TRBJ2-7, the V gene TRBV5-1; D not resolved. The CDR3 length is 14 residues. Per the germline V gene, CDR1 is SGHRS and CDR2 is YFSETQ. The V gene lost 0 bases and the J gene lost 0 bases, with 7 bases spanning the gap. In DNA, the CDR3 is TGCGCCAGCAGCTTGGAACTACGCTCCTACGAGCAGTACTTC. Amino acids: CASSLELRSYEQYF.

Ten or more counts support this clonotype. The chain combines TRBV6-2 or TRBV6-3 with TRBJ2-1; 11 nucleotides line up with TRBD2. V lost 4 bases to trimming and J lost 3 bases; unmatched junction nucleotides: 5. Germline V CDR1 and CDR2: MNHEY, SVGEGT. The length of the CDR3 is 16 residues. Here the CDR3 DNA reads TGTGCCAGCAGTTCGGCGACTAGCGGGGACTACAATGAGCAGTTCTTC. It yields the protein CASSSATSGDYNEQFF.

This clonotype was counted at least ten times. This chain joins TRBV20-1 and TRBJ2-7; D may be TRBD1 (5 bases). The CDR3 sequence is 12 residues long. The V end was cut by 5 bases, the J end by 0 bases, with 8 bases between. Germline CDR1 reads DFQATT; CDR2 reads SNEGSKA (reference sequence). The CDR3 sequence: CSAPDNSYEQYF. The CDR3 DNA reads TGCAGTGCTCCGGACAACTCCTACGAGCAGTACTTC.

This chain joins TRBV11-2 and TRBJ2-4; 7 bases fit TRBD2. The CDR3 is 15 amino acids. Germline-derived CDR1 and CDR2 are SGHAT and FQNNGV. V was pared by 5 bases and J by 0 bases, with 4 bases of the junction left unmatched. CDR3 in amino acids: CASSGGELAKNIQYF. The CDR3, as DNA: TGTGCCAGCAGCGGGGGGGAGCTAGCCAAAAACATTCAGTACTTC.

This clonotype turned up a few times. The V call is TRBV6-1, the J call TRBJ2-5; D possibly uses TRBD1 or TRBD2 (6 bases each). CDR1 and CDR2 (germline): MNHNS, SASEGT. V lost 7 bases and J lost 1, with 16 bases in between. The CDR3 is 15 amino acids. The CDR3 loop is CASTFATGAQETQYF. CDR3 bases: TGTGCCAGCACCTTCGCAACGGGGGCCCAAGAGACCCAGTACTTC.

This chain connects TRBV18 to TRBJ1-2; no definite D call. There are 13 residues in the CDR3. V shed 1 base and J shed 6 bases, with 9 bases lying between them. The germline V gene encodes CDR1 KGHSH and CDR2 LQKENI. DNA of the CDR3: TGTGCCAGCTCACCACAGGGAACTAATGGCTACACCTTC. Translated, it gives CASSPQGTNGYTF.

The chain has TRBV27 and TRBJ2-7; 7 bases line up with TRBD2. The CDR3 runs to 18 residues. V was clipped by 3 bases and J by 2 bases; unmatched bases: 16. CDR1 is MNHEY, CDR2 SMNVEV, per germline (reference sequence). The CDR3 DNA sequence: TGTGCCAGCAGTTTTTTGGGGTTTGGGCTAGCGGCTCCCTACGAGCAGTACTTC. The encoded protein is CASSFLGFGLAAPYEQYF.

This clonotype has only a few counts. The CDR3 protein is CASSPTGREQYF. CDR3 DNA sequence: TGTGCCAGCAGTCCTACAGGGAGGGAGCAGTACTTC. The chain is built from TRBV13 and TRBJ2-7; the D call may be TRBD1 or TRBD2 (6 bases each). CDR1 and CDR2 (germline): PRHDT, FYEKMQ (reference sequence). Trimming left V 6 bases short and J 7 bases short, with 13 bases between. The length of the CDR3 is 12 residues.

This clonotype showed up many times. This chain uses TRBV20-1 with TRBJ2-1; D is ambiguous. Germline CDR1 reads DFQATT; CDR2 reads SNEGSKA (reference sequence). This CDR3 has 11 residues. V was cut by 2 bases and J by 6 bases, with 5 bases left in between. CDR3 sequence reads: CSARRVNEQFF. The CDR3 coding sequence is TGCAGTGCTAGAAGGGTCAATGAGCAGTTCTTC.

This clonotype was observed many times. V and J are TRBV3-1 and TRBJ2-7; D uncertain. V gave up 0 bases and J gave up 3 bases, with 12 bases separating them. The CDR3 sequence is 15 residues long. Germline V CDR1 and CDR2: LGHDT, YNNKEL (reference sequence). The CDR3 DNA reads TGTGCCAGCAGCCAAGATACGAGGCACGACTACGAGCAGTACTTC. This sequence encodes CASSQDTRHDYEQYF.